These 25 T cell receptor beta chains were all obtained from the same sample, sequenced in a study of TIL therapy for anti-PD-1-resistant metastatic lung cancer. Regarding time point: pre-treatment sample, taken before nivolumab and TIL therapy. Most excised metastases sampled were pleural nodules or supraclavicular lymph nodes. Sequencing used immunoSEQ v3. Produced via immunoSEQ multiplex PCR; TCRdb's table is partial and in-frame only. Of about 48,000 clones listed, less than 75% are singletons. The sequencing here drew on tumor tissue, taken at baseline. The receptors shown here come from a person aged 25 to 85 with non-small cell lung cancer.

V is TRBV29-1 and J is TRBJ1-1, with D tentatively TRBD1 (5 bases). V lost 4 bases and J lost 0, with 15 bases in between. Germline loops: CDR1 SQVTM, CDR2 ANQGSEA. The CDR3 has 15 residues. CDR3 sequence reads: CSVARAGPMNTEAFF. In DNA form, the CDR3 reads TGCAGCGTTGCCCGCGCGGGGCCGATGAACACTGAAGCTTTCTTT. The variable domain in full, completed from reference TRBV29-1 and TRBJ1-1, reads SAVISQKPSRDICQRGTSLTIQCQVDSQVTMMFWYRQQPGQSLTLIATANQGSEATYESGFVIDKFPISRPNLTFSTLTVSNMSPEDSSIYLCSVARAGPMNTEAFFGQGTRLTVV.

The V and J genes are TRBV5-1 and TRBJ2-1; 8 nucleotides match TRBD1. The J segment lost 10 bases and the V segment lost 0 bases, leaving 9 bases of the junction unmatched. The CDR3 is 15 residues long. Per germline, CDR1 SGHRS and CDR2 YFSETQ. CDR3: CASSLEVRGLGEQFF. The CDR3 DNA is TGCGCCAGCAGCTTGGAGGTCAGGGGGCTAGGGGAGCAGTTCTTC.

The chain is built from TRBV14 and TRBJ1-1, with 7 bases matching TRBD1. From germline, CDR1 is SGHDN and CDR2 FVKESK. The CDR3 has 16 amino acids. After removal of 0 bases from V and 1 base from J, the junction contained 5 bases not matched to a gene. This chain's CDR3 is CASSQDWGTANTEAFF. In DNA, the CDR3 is TGTGCCAGCAGCCAAGATTGGGGGACAGCGAACACTGAAGCTTTCTTT.

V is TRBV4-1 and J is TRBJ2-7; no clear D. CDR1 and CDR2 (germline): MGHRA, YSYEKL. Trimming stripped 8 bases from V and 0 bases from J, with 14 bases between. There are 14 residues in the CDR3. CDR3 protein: CASGWGSSSYEQYF. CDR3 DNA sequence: TGCGCCAGCGGCTGGGGATCTAGCTCCTACGAGCAGTACTTC.

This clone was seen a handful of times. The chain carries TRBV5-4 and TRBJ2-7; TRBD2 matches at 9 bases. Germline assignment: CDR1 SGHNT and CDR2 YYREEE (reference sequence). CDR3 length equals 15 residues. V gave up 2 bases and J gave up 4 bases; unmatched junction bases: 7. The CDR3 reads CASSLGASGVYEQYF. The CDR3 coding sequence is TGTGCCAGCAGCTTAGGGGCTAGCGGGGTATACGAGCAGTACTTC.

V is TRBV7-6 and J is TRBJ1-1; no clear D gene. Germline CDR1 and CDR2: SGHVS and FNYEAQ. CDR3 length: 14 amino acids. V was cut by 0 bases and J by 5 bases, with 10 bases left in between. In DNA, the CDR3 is TGTGCCAGCAGCTTAGCAGAGGGTTTGACTGAAGCTTTCTTT. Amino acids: CASSLAEGLTEAFF. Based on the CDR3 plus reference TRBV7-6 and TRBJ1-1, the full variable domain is GAGVSQSPRYKVTKRGQDVALRCDPISGHVSLYWYRQALGQGPEFLTYFNYEAQQDKSGLPNDRFSAERPEGSISTLTIQRTEQRDSAMYRCASSLAEGLTEAFFGQGTRLTVV.

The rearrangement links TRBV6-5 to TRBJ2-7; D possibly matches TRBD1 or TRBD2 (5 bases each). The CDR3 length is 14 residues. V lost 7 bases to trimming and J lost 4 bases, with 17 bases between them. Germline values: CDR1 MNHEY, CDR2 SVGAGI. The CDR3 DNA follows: TGTGCCAGCACTATACCGGGACCACCTTACGAGCAGTACTTC. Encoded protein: CASTIPGPPYEQYF.

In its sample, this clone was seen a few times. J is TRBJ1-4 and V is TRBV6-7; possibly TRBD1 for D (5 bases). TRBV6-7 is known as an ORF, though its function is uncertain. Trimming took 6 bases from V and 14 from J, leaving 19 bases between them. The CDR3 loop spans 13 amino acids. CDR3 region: CASSRAAGLRLFF. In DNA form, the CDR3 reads TGTGCCAGCAGCCGGGCGGCAGGGTTGCGGCTGTTTTTT.

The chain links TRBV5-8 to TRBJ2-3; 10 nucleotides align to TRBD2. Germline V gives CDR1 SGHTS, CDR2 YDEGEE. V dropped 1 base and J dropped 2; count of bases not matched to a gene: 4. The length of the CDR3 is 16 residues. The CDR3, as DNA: TGTGCCAGCAGCTTGCAAAGCGGGGGGGTCACAGATACGCAGTATTTT. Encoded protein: CASSLQSGGVTDTQYF.

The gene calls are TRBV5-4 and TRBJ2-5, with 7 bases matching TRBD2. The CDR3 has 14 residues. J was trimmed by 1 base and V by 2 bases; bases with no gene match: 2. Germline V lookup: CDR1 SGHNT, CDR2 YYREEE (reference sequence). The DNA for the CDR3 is TGTGCCAGCAGCTTCGCTAGCGGCCAAGAGACCCAGTACTTC. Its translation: CASSFASGQETQYF.

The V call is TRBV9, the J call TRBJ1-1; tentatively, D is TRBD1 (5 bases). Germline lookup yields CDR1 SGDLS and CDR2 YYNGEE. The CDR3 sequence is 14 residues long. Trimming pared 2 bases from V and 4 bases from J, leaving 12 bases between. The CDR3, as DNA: TGTGCCAGCAGCGTGGGAGCGGGGCTCACTGAAGCTTTCTTT. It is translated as CASSVGAGLTEAFF.

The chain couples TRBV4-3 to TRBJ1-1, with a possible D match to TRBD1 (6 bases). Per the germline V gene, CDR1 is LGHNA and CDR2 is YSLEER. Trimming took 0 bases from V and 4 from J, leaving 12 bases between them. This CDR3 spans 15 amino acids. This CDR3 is CASSQESRGGTEAFF. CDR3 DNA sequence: TGCGCCAGCAGCCAAGAGTCCAGGGGTGGCACTGAAGCTTTCTTT.

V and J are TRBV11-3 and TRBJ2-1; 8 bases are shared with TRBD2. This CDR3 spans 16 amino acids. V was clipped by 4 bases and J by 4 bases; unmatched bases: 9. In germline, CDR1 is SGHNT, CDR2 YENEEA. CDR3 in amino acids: CASSSPAGAPYNEQFF. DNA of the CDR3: TGTGCCAGCAGCTCACCAGCGGGGGCCCCGTACAATGAGCAGTTCTTC.

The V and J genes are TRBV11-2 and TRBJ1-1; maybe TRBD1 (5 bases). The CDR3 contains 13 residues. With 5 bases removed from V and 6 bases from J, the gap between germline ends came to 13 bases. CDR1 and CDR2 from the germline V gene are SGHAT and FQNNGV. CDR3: CASSVPGRAEAFF. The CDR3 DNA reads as TGTGCCAGCAGCGTCCCGGGCAGGGCTGAAGCTTTCTTT.

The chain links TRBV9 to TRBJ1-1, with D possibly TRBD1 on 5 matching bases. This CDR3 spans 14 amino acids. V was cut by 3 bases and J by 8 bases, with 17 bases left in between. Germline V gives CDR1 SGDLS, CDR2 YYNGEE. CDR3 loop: CASSGGGLVGEAFF. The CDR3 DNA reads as TGTGCCAGCAGCGGCGGGGGGTTAGTAGGCGAAGCTTTCTTT.

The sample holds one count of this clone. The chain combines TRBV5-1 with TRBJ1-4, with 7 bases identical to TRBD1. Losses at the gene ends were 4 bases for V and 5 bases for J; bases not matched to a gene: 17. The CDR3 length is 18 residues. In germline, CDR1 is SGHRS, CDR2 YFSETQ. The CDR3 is CASSPGGQIITVNEKLFF. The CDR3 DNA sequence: TGCGCCAGCAGCCCGGGGGGACAGATAATAACCGTAAATGAAAAACTGTTTTTT.

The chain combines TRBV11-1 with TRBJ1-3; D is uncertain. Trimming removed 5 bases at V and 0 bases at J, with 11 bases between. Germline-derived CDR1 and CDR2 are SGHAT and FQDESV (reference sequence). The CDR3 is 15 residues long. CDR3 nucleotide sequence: TGTGCCAGCAGCCTTCACAGCTACTCTGGAAACACCATATATTTT. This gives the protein CASSLHSYSGNTIYF.

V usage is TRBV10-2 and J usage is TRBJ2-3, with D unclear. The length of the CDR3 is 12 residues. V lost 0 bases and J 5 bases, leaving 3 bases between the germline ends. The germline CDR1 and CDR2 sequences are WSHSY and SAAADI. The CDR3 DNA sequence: TGCGCCAGCAGTGAGTCGGGAGATACGCAGTATTTT. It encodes CASSESGDTQYF.

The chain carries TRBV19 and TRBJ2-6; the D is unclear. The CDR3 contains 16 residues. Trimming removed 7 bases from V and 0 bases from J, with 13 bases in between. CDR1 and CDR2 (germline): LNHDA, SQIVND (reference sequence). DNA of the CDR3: TGTGCCAGTACCCTCCTGGGTGGCTCTGGGGCCAACGTCCTGACTTTC. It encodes CASTLLGGSGANVLTF.

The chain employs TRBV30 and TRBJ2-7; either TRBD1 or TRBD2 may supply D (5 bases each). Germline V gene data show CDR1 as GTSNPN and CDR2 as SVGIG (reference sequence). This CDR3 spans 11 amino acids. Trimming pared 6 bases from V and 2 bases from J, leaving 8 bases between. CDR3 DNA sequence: TGTGCCTGTATGGGGGCCTACGAGCAGTACTTC. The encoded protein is CACMGAYEQYF.

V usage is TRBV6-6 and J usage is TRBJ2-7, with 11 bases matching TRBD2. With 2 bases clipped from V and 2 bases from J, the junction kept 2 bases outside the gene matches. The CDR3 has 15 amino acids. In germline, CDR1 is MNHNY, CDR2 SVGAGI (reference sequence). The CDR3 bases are TGTGCCAGCAGTTACCTTAGCGGGGGGGCCTACGAGCAGTACTTC. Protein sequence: CASSYLSGGAYEQYF.

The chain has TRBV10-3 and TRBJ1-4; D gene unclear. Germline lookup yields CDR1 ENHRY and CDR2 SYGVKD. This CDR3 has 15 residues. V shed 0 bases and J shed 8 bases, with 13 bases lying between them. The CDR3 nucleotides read TGTGCCATCAGTGAGTCGGCGGCAGCCCAGGAAAAACTGTTTTTT. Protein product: CAISESAAAQEKLFF.

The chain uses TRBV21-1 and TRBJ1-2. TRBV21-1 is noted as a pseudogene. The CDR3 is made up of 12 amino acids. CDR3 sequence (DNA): TGTGCCAGCAGCGGGACGGCCTATGGCTACACCTTC. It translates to CASSGTAYGYTF.

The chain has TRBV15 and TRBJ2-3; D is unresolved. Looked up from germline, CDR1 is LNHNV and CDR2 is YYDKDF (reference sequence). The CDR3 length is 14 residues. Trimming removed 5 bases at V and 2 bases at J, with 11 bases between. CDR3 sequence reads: CATSSTPHTDTQYF. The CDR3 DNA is TGTGCCACCAGCTCCACCCCCCACACAGATACGCAGTATTTT.

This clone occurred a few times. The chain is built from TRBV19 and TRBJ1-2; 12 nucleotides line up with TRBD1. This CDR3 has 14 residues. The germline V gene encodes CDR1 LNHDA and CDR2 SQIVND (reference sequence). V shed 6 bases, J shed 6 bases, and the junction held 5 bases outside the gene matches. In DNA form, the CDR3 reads TGTGCCAGTAGGATGGGACAGGGGGCCGATGGCTACACCTTC. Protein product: CASRMGQGADGYTF.